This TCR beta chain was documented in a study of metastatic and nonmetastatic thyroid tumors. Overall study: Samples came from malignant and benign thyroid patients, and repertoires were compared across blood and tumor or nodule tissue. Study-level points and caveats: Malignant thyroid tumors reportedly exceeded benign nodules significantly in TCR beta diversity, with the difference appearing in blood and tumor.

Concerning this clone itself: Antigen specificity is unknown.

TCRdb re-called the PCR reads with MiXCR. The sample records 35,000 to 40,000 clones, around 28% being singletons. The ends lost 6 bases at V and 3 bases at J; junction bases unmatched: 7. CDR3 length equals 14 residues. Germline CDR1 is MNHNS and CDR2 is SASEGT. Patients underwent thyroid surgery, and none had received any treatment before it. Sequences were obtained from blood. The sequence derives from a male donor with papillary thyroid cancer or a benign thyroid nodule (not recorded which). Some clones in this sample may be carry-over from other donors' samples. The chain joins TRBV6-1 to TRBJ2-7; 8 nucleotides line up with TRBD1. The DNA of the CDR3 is TGTGCCAGCAGCCGGGACAGGTCGGGCTACGAGCAGTACTTC. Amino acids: CASSRDRSGYEQYF.